This T cell receptor beta chain was sequenced for a study of blood T cell repertoires in COVID-19. Sequencing used immunoSEQ multiplex PCR; TCRdb keeps in-frame clones, though not all of them. Counted here are roughly 300,000 clones, around four fifths occurring once; the ten biggest clones make up 7.5% to 10%. V was clipped by 7 bases and J by 5 bases; unmatched bases: 10. CDR1 is MDHEN, CDR2 SYDVKM, per germline. The CDR3 is 14 residues long. Input material: peripheral blood. The receptor comes from a woman in her 50s who had recovered from COVID-19. The chain couples TRBV28 to TRBJ1-1, with TRBD1 matching over 7 bases. The CDR3 reads CASKGIPGGTEAFF. DNA of the CDR3: TGTGCCAGCAAGGGGATTCCAGGGGGAACTGAAGCTTTCTTT.